The text below deals with one T cell receptor beta chain. This entry belongs to a study of shared clonotypes between healthy human individuals. TCRdb keeps only in-frame clones here, not all; method: immunoSEQ multiplex PCR. The sample gives 1 million to 1.2 million clones, 60% to 80% of which show up once; approximately 0.9% is in the top ten. The sequence was obtained from a man aged 18 to 35 in good health. Some clones in this sample may be carry-over from other donors' samples. Material for sequencing was memory CD4+ T cells from PBMCs. Subset noted: CD45RA-negative fraction.

The CDR3 here is CSVRGTAQETQYF. CDR3 in DNA: TGCAGCGTAAGGGGGACAGCACAAGAGACCCAGTACTTC. This chain uses TRBV29-1 with TRBJ2-5, with TRBD1 identical over 7 bases. J gave up 2 bases and V 6 bases, and 6 bases lay outside the gene matches. The CDR3 has 13 residues. CDR1 is SQVTM and CDR2 is ANQGSEA in the germline V gene. The complete variable domain, with remaining parts taken from reference TRBV29-1 and TRBJ2-5, reads SAVISQKPSRDICQRGTSLTIQCQVDSQVTMMFWYRQQPGQSLTLIATANQGSEATYESGFVIDKFPISRPNLTFSTLTVSNMSPEDSSIYLCSVRGTAQETQYFGPGTRLLVL.